The 24 T cell receptor beta chains below all came from one sample that was sequenced in a study of circulating tumor DNA in untreated peripheral T-cell lymphoma. Libraries were prepared by immunoSEQ multiplex PCR; TCRdb keeps only in-frame clonotypes and omits some of them. The repertoire holds about 7,000 clones, roughly 80% seen once, with about 15% in the top ten. The sequenced material came from tumor tissue. All receptors derive from a human donor with peripheral T-cell lymphoma.

The genes are TRBV29-1 and TRBJ2-1; 13 bases map to TRBD2. The CDR3 contains 14 residues. Germline CDR1 SQVTM, CDR2 ANQGSEA. V lost 8 bases and J lost 8; bases outside the gene matches: 9. The CDR3 here is CSTTSGRARDEQFF. The CDR3 DNA is TGCAGCACAACTAGCGGGAGGGCCAGGGATGAGCAGTTCTTC.

The CDR3 DNA follows: TGCAGCGTTGGAGTACAGGGCTACGAGCAGTACTTC. Translating gives CSVGVQGYEQYF. The chain employs TRBV29-1 and TRBJ2-7; tentatively, D is TRBD1 (6 bases). V lost 4 bases, J lost 3 bases, and 10 bases lay in between. The CDR3 spans 12 residues. Germline V gene lookup returns CDR1 SQVTM and CDR2 ANQGSEA.

This chain joins TRBV5-1 and TRBJ2-2; 9 positions agree with TRBD1. CDR1 and CDR2 (germline): SGHRS, YFSETQ. The V segment lost 3 bases and the J segment 1 base; nucleotides outside the gene matches: 10. This CDR3 is 18 amino acids long. In DNA, the CDR3 is TGCGCCAGCAGCTACTATTCACAGGGGGCGCGGAACACCGGGGAGCTGTTTTTT. Translation: CASSYYSQGARNTGELFF.

The chain couples TRBV19 to TRBJ2-7; tentatively, D is TRBD1 (6 bases). Per the germline V gene, CDR1 is LNHDA and CDR2 is SQIVND (reference sequence). Trimming stripped 6 bases from V and 4 bases from J, with 16 bases between. The CDR3 is 14 amino acids. The CDR3 protein is CASSPPNRVYEQYF. CDR3 nucleotide sequence: TGTGCCAGTAGCCCGCCGAACAGGGTTTACGAGCAGTACTTC. The full variable domain, with the rest looked up from reference TRBV19 and TRBJ2-7, is DGGITQSPKYLFRKEGQNVTLSCEQNLNHDAMYWYRQDPGQGLRLIYYSQIVNDFQKGDIAEGYSVSREKKESFPLTVTSAQKNPTAFYLCASSPPNRVYEQYFGPGTRLTVT.

The V gene is TRBV4-2, the J gene TRBJ1-2; D is undetermined. CDR3 length: 17 amino acids. CDR1 LGHNA and CDR2 YNFKEQ come from the germline V gene. Trimming took 4 bases from V and 5 from J, leaving 23 bases between them. This chain's CDR3 is CASSPLPALGVEYGYTF. The CDR3 nucleotides read TGTGCCAGCAGCCCCCTGCCGGCGCTCGGCGTTGAATATGGCTACACCTTC.

This chain's CDR3 is CASSYRGQFNEKLFF. CDR3 nucleotides: TGTGCCAGCAGTTACCGGGGACAATTTAATGAAAAACTGTTTTTT. V usage is TRBV8-2 and J usage is TRBJ1-4; the table calls TRBD1, which could not be checked here. TRBV8-2 is recorded as a pseudogene. The CDR3 has 15 amino acids.

The genes are TRBV7-6 and TRBJ2-3, with D perhaps matching TRBD1 or TRBD2 (5 bases each). V dropped 1 base and J dropped 0 bases, with 11 bases sitting between them. Germline V CDR1 and CDR2: SGHVS, FNYEAQ. This CDR3 is 16 amino acids long. The CDR3 loop reads CASSLELGASTDTQYF. The CDR3 DNA sequence: TGTGCCAGCAGCTTAGAACTAGGGGCTAGCACAGATACGCAGTATTTT. Looking up the rest from reference TRBV7-6 and TRBJ2-3 gives the full variable domain: GAGVSQSPRYKVTKRGQDVALRCDPISGHVSLYWYRQALGQGPEFLTYFNYEAQQDKSGLPNDRFSAERPEGSISTLTIQRTEQRDSAMYRCASSLELGASTDTQYFGPGTRLTVL.

The chain is built from TRBV11-3 and TRBJ1-1; weak D call: TRBD1 (5 bases). V shed 5 bases and J shed 2 bases, with 15 bases lying between them. The CDR3 spans 15 residues. Germline V gene lookup returns CDR1 SGHNT and CDR2 YENEEA. CDR3 coding DNA: TGTGCCAGCAGCCCACGTGAGGGACCCAACACTGAAGCTTTCTTT. Its protein is CASSPREGPNTEAFF.

This chain connects TRBV14 to TRBJ2-4, with D uncertain. V shed 4 bases and J shed 0 bases, with 7 bases lying between them. Germline V CDR1 and CDR2: SGHDN, FVKESK. This CDR3 has 14 amino acids. The CDR3 loop is CASSRSLAKNIQYF. The DNA for the CDR3 is TGTGCCAGCAGCCGCTCTCTAGCCAAAAACATTCAGTACTTC.

The V and J genes are TRBV28 and TRBJ2-2; 13 bases agree with TRBD2. Germline CDR1 reads MDHEN; CDR2 reads SYDVKM. The length of the CDR3 is 18 residues. J gave up 6 bases and V 1 base, and 8 bases lay outside the gene matches. Here the CDR3 DNA reads TGTGCCAGCAGTTTATTCGGACTAGCGGGAGAAAGAGCCGGGGAGCTGTTTTTT. Protein: CASSLFGLAGERAGELFF.

The genes are TRBV29-1 and TRBJ2-5; 7 bases are shared with TRBD2. CDR3 length: 16 amino acids. Trimming removed 5 bases from V and 4 bases from J; junction bases left unmatched: 16. CDR1 is SQVTM and CDR2 is ANQGSEA in the germline V gene. The DNA of the CDR3 is TGCAGCGTTATCATTTGGGTAGCGGGTGACGGAGAGACCCAGTACTTC. This encodes CSVIIWVAGDGETQYF.

In this sample, this clone is medium-sized. V is TRBV6-8 and J is TRBJ1-1; 9 positions agree with TRBD1. The CDR3 is 14 residues long. Germline V gene lookup returns CDR1 MNHGY and CDR2 SAAAGT. J lost 3 bases, V lost 5 bases, and 4 bases had no gene match. Written as DNA, the CDR3 is TGTGCCAGCAGTAGACAGGGGGGCTACACTGAAGCTTTCTTT. It codes for CASSRQGGYTEAFF.

V usage is TRBV30 and J usage is TRBJ1-5, with 7 positions matching TRBD1. J was trimmed by 7 bases and V by 2 bases; bases with no gene match: 8. Germline V gives CDR1 GTSNPN, CDR2 SVGIG (reference sequence). The CDR3 sequence is 14 residues long. This CDR3 reads CAWSQDRVGQPQHF. In DNA form, the CDR3 reads TGTGCCTGGAGTCAAGACAGGGTAGGACAGCCCCAGCATTTT. Combining the CDR3 with reference TRBV30 and TRBJ1-5 gives the whole variable domain SQTIHQWPATLVQPVGSPLSLECTVEGTSNPNLYWYRQAAGRGLQLLFYSVGIGQISSEVPQNLSASRPQDRQFILSSKKLLLSDSGFYLCAWSQDRVGQPQHFGDGTRLSIL.

The V call is TRBV19, the J call TRBJ1-1; D gene unclear. The ends were cut back, 3 bases at V and 11 bases at J, with 10 bases in the middle. Per the germline V gene, CDR1 is LNHDA and CDR2 is SQIVND (reference sequence). The CDR3 sequence is 11 residues long. DNA of the CDR3: TGTGCCAGTAGTATGTTAACGGCGGCTTTCTTT. This translates into CASSMLTAAFF.

The chain is built from TRBV19 and TRBJ2-3; TRBD2 agrees at 11 bases. V dropped 7 bases and J dropped 2; count of bases not matched to a gene: 20. Germline V gene data show CDR1 as LNHDA and CDR2 as SQIVND (reference sequence). The CDR3 runs 20 residues. The CDR3 reads CASNILTSGSSPQFTDTQYF. For the CDR3, the DNA is TGTGCCAGTAACATCCTCACTAGCGGGAGTTCCCCACAGTTCACAGATACGCAGTATTTT.

The chain has TRBV6-8 and TRBJ2-3, with 8 bases matching TRBD1. The CDR3 contains 16 residues. J gave up 2 bases and V 6 bases, and 10 bases lay outside the gene matches. CDR1 MNHGY and CDR2 SAAAGT come from the germline V gene. The CDR3 protein is CASSLKETGDTDTQYF. The CDR3 DNA reads TGTGCCAGCAGCTTGAAAGAGACAGGGGACACAGATACGCAGTATTTT.

In nucleotides, the CDR3 is TGTGCCAGCAGCGTGAGTTGGGGGGCTCAAGAGACCCAGTACTTC. Its protein is CASSVSWGAQETQYF. V is TRBV7-5 and J is TRBJ2-5. TRBV7-5 has pseudogene status. The CDR3 runs to 15 residues.

This chain links TRBV28 with TRBJ2-1; perhaps TRBD2 as D (5 bases). The V and J ends lost 7 bases and 7 bases respectively, with 14 bases between them. This CDR3 has 13 amino acids. Germline assignment: CDR1 MDHEN and CDR2 SYDVKM. The CDR3 region has the DNA TGTGCCAGCATCCTAACTAGTACGAATGAGCAGTTCTTC. It encodes CASILTSTNEQFF.

The chain carries TRBV10-3 and TRBJ1-5; D ambiguous. This CDR3 is 12 amino acids long. Germline CDR1 reads ENHRY; CDR2 reads SYGVKD. The V end lost 8 bases, the J end lost 4 bases, and 9 bases lay between the germline ends. In nucleotides, the CDR3 is TGTGCCATCGGGCCTAAAAATCAGCCCCAGCATTTT. Translation: CAIGPKNQPQHF.

The V and J genes are TRBV28 and TRBJ1-1; D is possibly TRBD1 (6 bases). V was clipped by 8 bases and J by 0 bases, with 25 bases between them. Germline V gene data show CDR1 as MDHEN and CDR2 as SYDVKM. The CDR3 sequence is 18 residues long. For the CDR3, the DNA is TGTGCCAGCCTCCTTTTGCGAGGGGGGCCCGGTATGAACACTGAAGCTTTCTTT. Its protein product is CASLLLRGGPGMNTEAFF.

The chain is built from TRBV6-8 and TRBJ2-7; no firm D call. CDR1 is MNHGY, CDR2 SAAAGT, per germline. Trimming removed 0 bases from V and 6 bases from J, with 6 bases in between. The length of the CDR3 is 12 residues. CDR3 residues: CASSYSGLEQYF. CDR3 nucleotides: TGTGCCAGCAGTTACTCTGGGCTCGAGCAGTACTTC.

The chain combines TRBV28 with TRBJ1-1; D not resolved. The germline V gene has CDR1 MDHEN and CDR2 SYDVKM. The length of the CDR3 is 15 residues. Trimming cost V 1 base and J 1 base, with 10 bases left between them. CDR3 protein: CASSLLGDWNTEAFF. CDR3 in DNA: TGTGCCAGCAGTTTATTGGGTGACTGGAACACTGAAGCTTTCTTT.

The chain links TRBV6-8 to TRBJ1-2; weak D call: TRBD1 (6 bases). The germline gives CDR1 MNHGY, CDR2 SAAAGT. The CDR3 runs 15 residues. The ends were cut back, 5 bases at V and 4 bases at J, with 17 bases in the middle. DNA of the CDR3: TGTGCCAGCAGTAAGGAGGGGGGGCAAGGCTATGGCTACACCTTC. This translates into CASSKEGGQGYGYTF.

Remarks on this clone: An end of the junction differs from the germline gene, which may be a read error. The J gene is TRBJ2-7, the V gene TRBV6-8, with TRBD1 matching over 7 bases. Germline loops: CDR1 MNHGY, CDR2 SAAAGT. The CDR3 is made up of 14 amino acids. The CDR3 DNA sequence: TGTGCCATCAGTGGTGGGGGACAGAGTGTGCAGCAGTACTTC. Translating it yields CAISGGGQSVQQYF.